One sample yielded the 8 T cell receptor beta chains listed below, sequenced in a study of neurological immune-mediated disorders. From the 5' RACE reads, TCRdb called clonotypes with MiXCR, one entry per CDR3 protein. The table shows some 48,000 distinct CDR3 sequences, with about 5.6% occurring only once. The sample consisted of CD4+ T cells from blood. The receptors here all came from a woman between 18 and 30 years old with multiple sclerosis.

This clonotype has a handful of counts. The chain is built from TRBV15 and TRBJ2-1, with TRBD2 matching over 11 bases. Germline CDR1 LNHNV, CDR2 YYDKDF (reference sequence). The CDR3 runs 15 residues. V lost 0 bases to trimming and J lost 6 bases; unmatched junction nucleotides: 1. As DNA, the CDR3 is TGTGCCACCAGCAGAGATAGCGGGGGGGCCAATGAGCAGTTCTTC. This encodes CATSRDSGGANEQFF.

This clonotype showed up many times. This rearrangement joins TRBV12-3 or TRBV12-4 to TRBJ2-1, with D possibly being TRBD1 or TRBD2 (5 bases each). V lost 5 bases and J 7 bases, leaving 15 bases between the germline ends. This CDR3 region has 14 residues. CDR3 DNA sequence: TGTGCCAGCAGTCCGCAGATGGGACGGAATGAGCAGTTCTTC. Protein product: CASSPQMGRNEQFF.

This clonotype was seen at least ten times. The chain uses TRBV5-5 and TRBJ2-3; 8 nucleotides line up with TRBD2. Germline values: CDR1 SGHKS, CDR2 YYEKEE (reference sequence). Trimming removed 1 base from V and 1 base from J; junction bases left unmatched: 2. The CDR3 has 15 residues. CDR3 nucleotides: TGTGCCAGCAGCTTGACTAGCGGCCGCACAGATACGCAGTATTTT. This codes for CASSLTSGRTDTQYF.

This clonotype came up many times. The chain links TRBV12-3 or TRBV12-4 to TRBJ1-1; D perhaps matches TRBD1 (5 bases). Between the trimmed V and J ends, which lost 7 bases and 0 bases, there was a span of 12 bases. This CDR3 is built from 14 residues. The CDR3 bases are TGTGCCAGCAAAATGACAGTTTTGAACACTGAAGCTTTCTTT. Its protein is CASKMTVLNTEAFF.

This clonotype was counted many times. The V call is TRBV12-3 or TRBV12-4, the J call TRBJ2-3, with D possibly being TRBD1 (5 bases). This CDR3 region has 13 residues. Trimming shortened V by 7 bases and J by 0 bases, and 8 bases separated the two germline ends. In DNA form, the CDR3 reads TGTGCCAGCAACACAGGCAGCACAGATACGCAGTATTTT. This encodes CASNTGSTDTQYF.

V is TRBV19 and J is TRBJ2-2; D not resolved. Trimming stripped 3 bases from V and 4 bases from J, with 12 bases between. Per germline, CDR1 LNHDA and CDR2 SQIVND (reference sequence). This CDR3 is 15 amino acids long. The CDR3 DNA is TGTGCCAGTAGTATTACTCAGGCAGTCACCGGGGAGCTGTTTTTT. It specifies CASSITQAVTGELFF.

At least ten counts were recorded for this clonotype. The V and J genes are TRBV28 and TRBJ1-2; 8 bases match TRBD1. Per the germline V gene, CDR1 is MDHEN and CDR2 is SYDVKM. The CDR3 consists of 13 residues. The trim removed 6 bases at V and 6 bases at J, leaving 6 bases unmatched. CDR3 in amino acids: CASRLQTGDGYTF. In nucleotides, the CDR3 is TGTGCCAGCAGGCTCCAGACAGGGGATGGCTACACCTTC.

This clonotype has a count of ten or more. This rearrangement joins TRBV7-9 to TRBJ2-1; D is tentatively TRBD1 or TRBD2 (5 bases each). The V end lost 7 bases, the J end lost 5 bases, and 21 bases lay between the germline ends. The CDR3 covers 16 residues. The germline gives CDR1 SEHNR, CDR2 FQNEAQ (reference sequence). In DNA form, the CDR3 reads TGTGCCAGCATCCCAACTCTAGAACGGGGCGACAATGAGCAGTTCTTC. Its translation: CASIPTLERGDNEQFF. Together with reference TRBV7-9 and TRBJ2-1, the CDR3 gives the full variable domain: DTGVSQNPRHKITKRGQNVTFRCDPISEHNRLYWYRQTLGQGPEFLTYFQNEAQLEKSRLLSDRFSAERPKGSFSTLEIQRTEQGDSAMYLCASIPTLERGDNEQFFGPGTRLTVL.